This T cell receptor (beta chain) was profiled in a study of blood T cell repertoires in COVID-19. Study in general: Sites in the United States, Italy and Spain provided acute and convalescent COVID-19 samples.

Produced via immunoSEQ multiplex PCR; TCRdb's table is partial and in-frame only. The sample yields a few hundred thousand clones, approximately 90% seen once. V lost 6 bases, J lost 4 bases, and 13 bases lay in between. CDR1 is SGDLS, CDR2 YYNGEE, per germline. CDR3 length: 13 amino acids. The sample comprised peripheral blood. The TCR sequence derives from a man aged 60 to 75 who had recovered from COVID-19. V is TRBV9 and J is TRBJ2-5; TRBD1 is a possible D gene (6 bases). This chain's CDR3 is CASKAVGGETQYF. DNA for the CDR3: TGTGCCAGCAAAGCGGTAGGGGGAGAGACCCAGTACTTC.